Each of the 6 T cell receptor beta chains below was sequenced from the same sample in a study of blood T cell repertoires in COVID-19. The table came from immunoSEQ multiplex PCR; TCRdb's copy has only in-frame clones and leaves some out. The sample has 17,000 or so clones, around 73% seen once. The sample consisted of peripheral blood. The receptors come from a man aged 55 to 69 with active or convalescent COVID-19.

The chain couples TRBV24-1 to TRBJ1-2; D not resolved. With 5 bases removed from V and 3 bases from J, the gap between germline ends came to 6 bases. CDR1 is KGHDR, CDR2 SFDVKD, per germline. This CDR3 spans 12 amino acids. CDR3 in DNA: TGTGCCACCAGTGGTTCTGACTATGGCTACACCTTC. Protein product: CATSGSDYGYTF.

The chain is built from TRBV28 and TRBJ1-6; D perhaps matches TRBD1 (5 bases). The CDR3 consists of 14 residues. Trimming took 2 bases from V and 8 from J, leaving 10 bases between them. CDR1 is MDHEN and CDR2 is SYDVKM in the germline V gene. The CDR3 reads CASSLPGGDSPLHF. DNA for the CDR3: TGTGCCAGCAGTTTACCCGGGGGGGATTCACCCCTCCACTTT.

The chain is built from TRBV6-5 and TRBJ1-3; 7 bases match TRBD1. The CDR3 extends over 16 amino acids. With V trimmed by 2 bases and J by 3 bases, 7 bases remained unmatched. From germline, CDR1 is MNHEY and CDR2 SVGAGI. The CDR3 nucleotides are TGTGCCAGCAGTTACAGGTCCGCAGGGGGTGGAAACACCATATATTTT. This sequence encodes CASSYRSAGGGNTIYF.

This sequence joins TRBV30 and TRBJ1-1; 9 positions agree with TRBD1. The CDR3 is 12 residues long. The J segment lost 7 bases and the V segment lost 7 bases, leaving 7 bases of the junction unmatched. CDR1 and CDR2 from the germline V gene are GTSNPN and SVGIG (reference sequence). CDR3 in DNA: TGTGCCTTGAAACAGGGGGCGGGTGAAGCTTTCTTT. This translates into CALKQGAGEAFF.

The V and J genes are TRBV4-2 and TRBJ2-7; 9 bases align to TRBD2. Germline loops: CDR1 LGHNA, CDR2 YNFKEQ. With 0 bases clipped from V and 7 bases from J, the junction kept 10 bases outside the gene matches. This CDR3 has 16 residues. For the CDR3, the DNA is TGTGCCAGCAGCCAAGAGGGGGCGGGAGGGCTAAGAGAGCAGTACTTC. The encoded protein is CASSQEGAGGLREQYF.

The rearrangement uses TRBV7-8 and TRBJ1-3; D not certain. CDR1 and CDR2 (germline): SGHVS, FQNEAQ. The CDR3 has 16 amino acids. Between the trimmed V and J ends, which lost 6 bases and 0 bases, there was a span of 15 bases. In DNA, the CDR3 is TGTGCCAGCAGTTTTACAACAGTTGCCTCTGGAAACACCATATATTTT. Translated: CASSFTTVASGNTIYF. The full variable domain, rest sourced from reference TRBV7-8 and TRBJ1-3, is GAGVSQSPRYKVAKRGQDVALRCDPISGHVSLFWYQQALGQGPEFLTYFQNEAQLDKSGLPSDRFFAERPEGSVSTLKIQRTQQEDSAVYLCASSFTTVASGNTIYFGEGSWLTVV.